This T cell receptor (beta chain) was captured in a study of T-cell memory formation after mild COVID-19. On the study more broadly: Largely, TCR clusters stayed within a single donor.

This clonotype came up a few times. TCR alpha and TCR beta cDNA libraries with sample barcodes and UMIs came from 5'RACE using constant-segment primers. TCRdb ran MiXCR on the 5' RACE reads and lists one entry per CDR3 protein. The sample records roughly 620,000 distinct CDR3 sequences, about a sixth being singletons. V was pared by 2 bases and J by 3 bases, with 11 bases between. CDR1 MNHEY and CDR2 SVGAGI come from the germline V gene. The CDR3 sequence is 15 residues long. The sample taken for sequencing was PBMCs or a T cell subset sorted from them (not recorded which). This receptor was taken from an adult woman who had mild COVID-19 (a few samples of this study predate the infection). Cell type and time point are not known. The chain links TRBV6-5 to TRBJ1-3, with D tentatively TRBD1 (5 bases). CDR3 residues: CASSYGREVGNTIYF. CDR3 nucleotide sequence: TGTGCCAGCAGTTACGGCAGGGAAGTTGGAAACACCATATATTTT.